The 25 T cell receptor beta chains reported below all come from one sample, sequenced in a study of blood T cell repertoires in COVID-19. Profiling relied on immunoSEQ multiplex PCR, and the TCRdb table lists in-frame clones only, not all of them. The sample records about 310,000 clones, over 80% being singletons. Sequenced input: PBMCs or T cells enriched from blood (not recorded which). These TCRs come from a young woman who had recovered from COVID-19.

The J gene is TRBJ1-1, the V gene TRBV10-3; 8 bases line up with TRBD1. J was trimmed by 5 bases and V by 5 bases; bases with no gene match: 4. This CDR3 is built from 13 residues. Germline loops: CDR1 ENHRY, CDR2 SYGVKD. CDR3 coding DNA: TGTGCCATCAGTCGGCAGGGGGCAACTGAAGCTTTCTTT. This gives the protein CAISRQGATEAFF.

The V and J genes are TRBV6-5 and TRBJ2-2; TRBD2 aligns across 8 bases. CDR1 and CDR2 from the germline V gene are MNHEY and SVGAGI. This CDR3 region has 16 residues. V dropped 4 bases and J dropped 4; count of bases not matched to a gene: 8. The CDR3 coding sequence is TGTGCCAGCAGTTCCGGACGGGGGGGGCTCACCGGGGAGCTGTTTTTT. Translating gives CASSSGRGGLTGELFF.

The chain couples TRBV7-2 to TRBJ2-3; no clear D. V lost 5 bases to trimming and J lost 0 bases, with 18 bases between them. The V gene's germline CDR1 is SGHTA and CDR2 FQGNSA. The CDR3 consists of 17 residues. DNA for the CDR3: TGTGCCAGCAGCCCAACTTGGTGGGCCGTTAGCACAGATACGCAGTATTTT. Its protein product is CASSPTWWAVSTDTQYF.

The CDR3 region has the DNA TGCGCCAGCAGCCGAACGACTAGCAGTAGCACAGATACGCAGTATTTT. Translating it yields CASSRTTSSSTDTQYF. This rearrangement joins TRBV5-1 to TRBJ2-3; TRBD2 matches 7 bases. Germline loops: CDR1 SGHRS, CDR2 YFSETQ. The ends lost 4 bases at V and 0 bases at J; junction bases unmatched: 8. This CDR3 has 16 amino acids.

The rearrangement joins TRBV5-1 to TRBJ2-7, with 8 nucleotides matching TRBD1. CDR1 SGHRS and CDR2 YFSETQ come from the germline V gene. The junction had 7 bases not matched to a gene; V was cut back by 1 base and J by 4 bases. This CDR3 contains 15 residues. CDR3 sequence: CASSLSGRGQYEQYF. The CDR3 DNA reads as TGCGCCAGCAGCTTGTCCGGCAGGGGGCAGTACGAGCAGTACTTC.

V and J are TRBV12-3 or TRBV12-4 and TRBJ2-7; 8 bases map to TRBD1. Unmatched junction bases numbered 1, after V lost 3 bases and J lost 3 bases. This CDR3 has 13 residues. CDR3 amino acids: CASSFGTGYEQYF. DNA for the CDR3: TGTGCCAGCAGTTTTGGGACAGGCTACGAGCAGTACTTC.

The CDR3 spells CASSLVGTGATYEQYF. The DNA of the CDR3 is TGTGCCAGCAGCTTAGTAGGGACAGGGGCCACCTACGAGCAGTACTTC. V gene TRBV7-2 combines with J gene TRBJ2-7, with TRBD1 matching 10 bases. The germline gives CDR1 SGHTA, CDR2 FQGNSA. Germline trimming cut 1 base from V and 2 bases from J; bases unmatched to any gene: 5. This CDR3 is built from 16 residues.

The rearrangement links TRBV7-2 to TRBJ1-2; D perhaps matches TRBD1 (5 bases). The CDR3 runs to 15 residues. CDR1 and CDR2 (germline): SGHTA, FQGNSA. V was trimmed by 1 base and J by 3 bases, leaving 12 bases between them. CDR3 DNA sequence: TGTGCCAGCAGCTTAGGGATGGGGGGGTACTATGGCTACACCTTC. It codes for CASSLGMGGYYGYTF. The full variable domain, completed using reference TRBV7-2 and TRBJ1-2, is GAGVSQSPSNKVTEKGKDVELRCDPISGHTALYWYRQSLGQGLEFLIYFQGNSAPDKSGLPSDRFSAERTGGSVSTLTIQRTQQEDSAVYLCASSLGMGGYYGYTFGSGTRLTVV.

Worth noting for this clone: At one end the junction does not follow the germline gene, possibly because of a read error. The chain recombines TRBV19 with TRBJ2-2; D possibly corresponds to TRBD1 (5 bases). Per germline, CDR1 LNHDA and CDR2 SQIVND (reference sequence). The CDR3 is 11 residues long. In nucleotides, the CDR3 is TGTGCCTGTAGGACAACCGGGGAGCTGTTTTTT. Translating it yields CACRTTGELFF.

In nucleotides, the CDR3 is TGTGCCAGCAGTTCCCAGGGGTCAGATACGCAGTATTTT. As protein: CASSSQGSDTQYF. This chain connects TRBV27 to TRBJ2-3, with D possibly being TRBD1 (6 bases). V was shortened by 4 bases and J by 4 bases, with 9 bases between the two germline ends. The CDR3 contains 13 residues. The germline V gene encodes CDR1 MNHEY and CDR2 SMNVEV (reference sequence).

For the CDR3, the DNA is TGTGCCAGCAACCCAACATCTGGGGCCAACGTCCTGACTTTC. This translates into CASNPTSGANVLTF. V is TRBV2 and J is TRBJ2-6; D gene ambiguous. This CDR3 contains 14 residues. Deletions cut 7 bases from V and 1 base from J, with 8 bases between. Germline assignment: CDR1 SNHLY and CDR2 FYNNEI.

The gene calls are TRBV7-9 and TRBJ1-1; D gene uncertain. V lost 5 bases to trimming and J lost 3 bases, with 16 bases between them. The CDR3 covers 15 residues. Germline V gives CDR1 SEHNR, CDR2 FQNEAQ (reference sequence). CDR3 DNA: TGTGCCAGCAGCGCCCCCGGAGCGGTGGACACTGAAGCTTTCTTT. This encodes CASSAPGAVDTEAFF.

This chain uses TRBV7-9 with TRBJ2-1, with TRBD2 matching over 7 bases. The CDR3 sequence is 15 residues long. J was trimmed by 6 bases and V by 2 bases; bases with no gene match: 7. Germline V gene data show CDR1 as SEHNR and CDR2 as FQNEAQ (reference sequence). As DNA, the CDR3 is TGTGCCAGCAGCTTAAGACTAGCCAGTGTCAATGAGCAGTTCTTC. It encodes CASSLRLASVNEQFF.

J is TRBJ1-3 and V is TRBV9; maybe TRBD1 (6 bases). V lost 8 bases and J 8 bases, leaving 14 bases between the germline ends. The CDR3 extends over 12 amino acids. Germline assignment: CDR1 SGDLS and CDR2 YYNGEE. In DNA form, the CDR3 reads TGTGCCAGTACGGGGACACAGGACACCATATATTTT. Residues: CASTGTQDTIYF.

This clone was seen a single time. The rearrangement links TRBV10-3 to TRBJ1-2; 8 bases map to TRBD1. Germline CDR1 ENHRY, CDR2 SYGVKD. The length of the CDR3 is 15 residues. J gave up 4 bases and V 3 bases, and 7 bases lay outside the gene matches. CDR3 sequence: CAISDRDRSGYGYTF. CDR3 DNA: TGTGCCATCAGTGACCGGGACAGGTCTGGCTATGGCTACACCTTC.

This clone was found once. This CDR3 is CASSSSPVSEAFF. CDR3 coding DNA: TGTGCCAGCAGCTCCTCTCCGGTGAGTGAAGCTTTCTTT. The chain has TRBV7-2 and TRBJ1-1; D is unresolved. Per the germline V gene, CDR1 is SGHTA and CDR2 is FQGNSA. V was clipped by 4 bases and J by 7 bases, with 13 bases between them. The length of the CDR3 is 13 residues.

J is TRBJ2-1 and V is TRBV19; 8 bases agree with TRBD1. The junction had 6 bases not matched to a gene; V was cut back by 3 bases and J by 2 bases. Per germline, CDR1 LNHDA and CDR2 SQIVND (reference sequence). This CDR3 spans 16 amino acids. CDR3 coding DNA: TGTGCCAGTAGTATTCCAAGGACAGGGACCTACAATGAGCAGTTCTTC. Translation gives CASSIPRTGTYNEQFF. Using reference TRBV19 and TRBJ2-1 for the parts outside the CDR3, the full variable domain is DGGITQSPKYLFRKEGQNVTLSCEQNLNHDAMYWYRQDPGQGLRLIYYSQIVNDFQKGDIAEGYSVSREKKESFPLTVTSAQKNPTAFYLCASSIPRTGTYNEQFFGPGTRLTVL.

The chain uses TRBV11-1 and TRBJ1-2; D is unclear. The CDR3 has 12 amino acids. CDR1 SGHAT and CDR2 FQDESV come from the germline V gene (reference sequence). V lost 1 base to trimming and J lost 8 bases, with 8 bases between them. The CDR3 loop is CASSLGARGYTF. CDR3 nucleotides: TGTGCCAGCAGCTTAGGGGCCAGAGGCTACACCTTC.

This rearrangement joins TRBV7-2 to TRBJ1-1; 7 bases map to TRBD1. Germline assignment: CDR1 SGHTA and CDR2 FQGNSA. After removal of 5 bases from V and 5 bases from J, the junction contained 14 bases not matched to a gene. The CDR3 length is 16 residues. CDR3 DNA sequence: TGTGCCAGCAGCCCTTATCGACAGGGTCATGGGACTGAAGCTTTCTTT. The encoded protein is CASSPYRQGHGTEAFF.

This clone was seen more than once but under ten times. The chain recombines TRBV7-6 with TRBJ2-2, with 7 bases matching TRBD1. The CDR3 spans 17 residues. Looked up from germline, CDR1 is SGHVS and CDR2 is FNYEAQ. The V segment lost 1 base and the J segment 5 bases; nucleotides outside the gene matches: 10. This CDR3 is CASSLESGTVKTGELFF. CDR3 coding DNA: TGTGCCAGCAGCTTAGAATCCGGGACAGTTAAAACCGGGGAGCTGTTTTTT.

This sequence joins TRBV19 and TRBJ2-4; no reliable D call. CDR1 and CDR2 (germline): LNHDA, SQIVND (reference sequence). This CDR3 region has 13 residues. V lost 5 bases and J lost 1, with 6 bases in between. The CDR3 loop reads CASSGFAKNIQYF. Written as DNA, the CDR3 is TGTGCCAGTAGTGGCTTCGCCAAAAACATTCAGTACTTC.

J is TRBJ2-2 and V is TRBV13; a possible D gene is TRBD2 (6 bases). The V end was cut by 8 bases, the J end by 4 bases, with 17 bases between. The CDR3 loop spans 15 amino acids. Germline V gene lookup returns CDR1 PRHDT and CDR2 FYEKMQ (reference sequence). CDR3 sequence (DNA): TGTGCCAGCGCCTGGAGGGGTTCGGGCACCGGGGAGCTGTTTTTT. Translation gives CASAWRGSGTGELFF. The full variable domain, with the rest looked up from reference TRBV13 and TRBJ2-2, is AAGVIQSPRHLIKEKRETATLKCYPIPRHDTVYWYQQGPGQDPQFLISFYEKMQSDKGSIPDRFSAQQFSDYHSELNMSSLELGDSALYFCASAWRGSGTGELFFGEGSRLTVL.

There are a few counts of this clone. V is TRBV20-1 and J is TRBJ2-3; a possible D gene is TRBD2 (5 bases). V was trimmed by 3 bases and J by 1 base, leaving 8 bases between them. This CDR3 is 13 amino acids long. Germline CDR1 DFQATT, CDR2 SNEGSKA (reference sequence). The CDR3 DNA reads as TGCAGTGCTAGTTTGGAGGGCACAGATACGCAGTATTTT. Its translation: CSASLEGTDTQYF.

This chain connects TRBV2 to TRBJ2-1, with 8 bases aligning to TRBD2. Trimming took 7 bases from V and 7 from J; bases not matched to a gene: 9. The CDR3 extends over 14 amino acids. Germline lookup yields CDR1 SNHLY and CDR2 FYNNEI. The DNA for the CDR3 is TGTGCCAGCATCACCGGGAGGGAGCAAAATGAGCAGTTCTTC. It codes for CASITGREQNEQFF.

The chain recombines TRBV15 with TRBJ2-2, with D maybe TRBD2 (6 bases). The CDR3 sequence is 16 residues long. Germline CDR1 is LNHNV and CDR2 is YYDKDF (reference sequence). V lost 0 bases and J lost 3, with 11 bases in between. DNA of the CDR3: TGTGCCACCAGCAGAGAGGGCGGGACCTACACCGGGGAGCTGTTTTTT. Protein sequence: CATSREGGTYTGELFF.